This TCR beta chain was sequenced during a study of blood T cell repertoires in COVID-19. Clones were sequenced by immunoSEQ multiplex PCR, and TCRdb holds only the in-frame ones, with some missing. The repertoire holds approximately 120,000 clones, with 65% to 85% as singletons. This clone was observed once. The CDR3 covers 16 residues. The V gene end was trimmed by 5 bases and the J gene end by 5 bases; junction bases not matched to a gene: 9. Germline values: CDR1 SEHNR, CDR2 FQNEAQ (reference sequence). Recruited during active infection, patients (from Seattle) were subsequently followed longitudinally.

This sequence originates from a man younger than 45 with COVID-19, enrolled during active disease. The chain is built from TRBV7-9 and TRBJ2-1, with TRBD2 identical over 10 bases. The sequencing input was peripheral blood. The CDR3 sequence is CASSVLLAGRHNEQFF. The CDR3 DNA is TGTGCCAGCAGCGTACTACTAGCGGGGCGCCACAATGAGCAGTTCTTC.